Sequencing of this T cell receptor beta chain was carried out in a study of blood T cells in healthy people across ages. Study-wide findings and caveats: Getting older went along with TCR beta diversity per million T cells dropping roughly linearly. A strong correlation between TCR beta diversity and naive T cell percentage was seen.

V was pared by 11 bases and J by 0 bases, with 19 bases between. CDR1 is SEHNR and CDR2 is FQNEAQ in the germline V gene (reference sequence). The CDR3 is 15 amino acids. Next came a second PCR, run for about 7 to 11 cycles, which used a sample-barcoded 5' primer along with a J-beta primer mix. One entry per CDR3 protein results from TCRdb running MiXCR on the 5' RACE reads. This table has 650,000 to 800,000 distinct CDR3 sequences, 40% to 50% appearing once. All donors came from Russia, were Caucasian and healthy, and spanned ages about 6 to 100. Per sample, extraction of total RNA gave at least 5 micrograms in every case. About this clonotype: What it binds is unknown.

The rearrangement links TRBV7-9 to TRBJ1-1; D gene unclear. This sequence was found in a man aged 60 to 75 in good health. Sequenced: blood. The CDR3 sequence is CAPYTGQLMNTEAFF. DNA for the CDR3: TGTGCCCCGTACACCGGGCAGCTTATGAACACTGAAGCTTTCTTT.